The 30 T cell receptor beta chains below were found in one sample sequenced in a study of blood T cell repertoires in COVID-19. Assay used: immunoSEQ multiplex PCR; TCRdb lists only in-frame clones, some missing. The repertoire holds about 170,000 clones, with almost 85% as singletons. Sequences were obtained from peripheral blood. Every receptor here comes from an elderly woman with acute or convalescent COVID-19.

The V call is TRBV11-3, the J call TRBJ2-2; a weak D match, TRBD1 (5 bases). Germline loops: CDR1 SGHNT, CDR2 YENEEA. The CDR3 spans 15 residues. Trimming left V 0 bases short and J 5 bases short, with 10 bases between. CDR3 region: CASSLDRAGTGELFF. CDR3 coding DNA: TGTGCCAGCAGCTTAGATCGGGCAGGGACCGGGGAGCTGTTTTTT.

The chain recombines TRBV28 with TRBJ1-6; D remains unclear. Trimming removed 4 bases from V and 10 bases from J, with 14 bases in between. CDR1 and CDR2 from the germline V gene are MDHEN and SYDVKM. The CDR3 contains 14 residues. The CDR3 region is CASSYLGSGSPLHF. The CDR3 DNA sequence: TGTGCCAGCAGTTACTTGGGGTCGGGATCACCCCTCCACTTT.

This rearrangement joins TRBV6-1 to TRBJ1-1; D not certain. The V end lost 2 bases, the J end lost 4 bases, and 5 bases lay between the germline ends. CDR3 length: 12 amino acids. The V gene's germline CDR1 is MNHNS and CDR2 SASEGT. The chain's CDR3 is CASSERGTEAFF. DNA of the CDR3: TGTGCCAGCAGTGAAAGAGGCACTGAAGCTTTCTTT.

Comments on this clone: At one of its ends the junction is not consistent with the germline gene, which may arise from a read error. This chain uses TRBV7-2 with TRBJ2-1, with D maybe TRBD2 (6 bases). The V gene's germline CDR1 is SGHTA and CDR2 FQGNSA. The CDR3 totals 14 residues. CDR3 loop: CASSSQRGGGTLIF. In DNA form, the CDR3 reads TGTGCCAGCAGCTCCCAACGGGGAGGAGGGACGTTAATCTTC.

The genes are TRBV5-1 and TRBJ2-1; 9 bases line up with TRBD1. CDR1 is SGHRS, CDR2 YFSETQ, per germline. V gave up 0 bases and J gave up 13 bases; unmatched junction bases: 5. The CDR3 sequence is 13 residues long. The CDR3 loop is CASSLDRGRSQFF. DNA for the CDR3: TGCGCCAGCAGCTTGGACAGGGGGCGATCCCAGTTCTTC. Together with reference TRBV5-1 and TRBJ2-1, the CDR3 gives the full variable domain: KAGVTQTPRYLIKTRGQQVTLSCSPISGHRSVSWYQQTPGQGLQFLFEYFSETQRNKGNFPGRFSGRQFSNSRSEMNVSTLELGDSALYLCASSLDRGRSQFFGPGTRLTVL.

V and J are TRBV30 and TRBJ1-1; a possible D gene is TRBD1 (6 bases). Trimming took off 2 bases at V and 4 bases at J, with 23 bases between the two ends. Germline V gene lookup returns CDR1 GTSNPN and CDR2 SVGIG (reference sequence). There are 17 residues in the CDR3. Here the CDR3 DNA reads TGTGCCTGGAGTTCACCGACAGGTGGGTTCCGTAGCACTGAAGCTTTCTTT. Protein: CAWSSPTGGFRSTEAFF.

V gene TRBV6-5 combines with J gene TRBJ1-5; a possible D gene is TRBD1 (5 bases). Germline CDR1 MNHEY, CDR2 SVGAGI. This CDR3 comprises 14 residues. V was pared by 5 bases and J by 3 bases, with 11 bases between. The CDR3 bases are TGTGCCAGCAGTCTCCAAGGGGTCAATCAGCCCCAGCATTTT. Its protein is CASSLQGVNQPQHF.

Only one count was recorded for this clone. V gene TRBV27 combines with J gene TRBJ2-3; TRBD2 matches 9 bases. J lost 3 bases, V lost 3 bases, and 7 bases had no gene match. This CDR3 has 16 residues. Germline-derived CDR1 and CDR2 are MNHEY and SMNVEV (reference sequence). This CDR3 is CASSFSGSRETDTQYF. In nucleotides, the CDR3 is TGTGCCAGCAGTTTTAGCGGGAGTAGGGAAACAGATACGCAGTATTTT.

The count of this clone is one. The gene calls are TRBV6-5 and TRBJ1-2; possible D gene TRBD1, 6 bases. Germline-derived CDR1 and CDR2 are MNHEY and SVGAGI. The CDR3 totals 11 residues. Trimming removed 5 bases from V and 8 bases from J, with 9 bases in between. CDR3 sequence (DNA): TGTGCCAGCAGTCAGGGGAGAGGCTACACCTTC. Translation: CASSQGRGYTF.

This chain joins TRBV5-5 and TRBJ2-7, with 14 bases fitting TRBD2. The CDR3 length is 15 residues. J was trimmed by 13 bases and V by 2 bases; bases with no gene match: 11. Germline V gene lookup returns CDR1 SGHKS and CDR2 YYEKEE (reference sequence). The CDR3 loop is CASSFGGTSGSFGYF. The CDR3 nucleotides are TGTGCCAGCAGCTTTGGTGGGACTAGCGGGAGCTTTGGATACTTC.

The CDR3 region has the DNA TGTGCCAGCAGTTCCTGGGGGCGCCGTTGGTCCAACGTCCTGACTTTC. Amino acids: CASSSWGRRWSNVLTF. This sequence joins TRBV27 and TRBJ2-6; D is possibly TRBD1 (6 bases). V was shortened by 4 bases and J by 8 bases, with 18 bases between the two germline ends. Looked up from germline, CDR1 is MNHEY and CDR2 is SMNVEV (reference sequence). CDR3 length: 16 amino acids. Variable domain in full (rest from reference TRBV27 and TRBJ2-6): EAQVTQNPRYLITVTGKKLTVTCSQNMNHEYMSWYRQDPGLGLRQIYYSMNVEVTDKGDVPEGYKVSRKEKRNFPLILESPSPNQTSLYFCASSSWGRRWSNVLTFGAGSRLTVL.

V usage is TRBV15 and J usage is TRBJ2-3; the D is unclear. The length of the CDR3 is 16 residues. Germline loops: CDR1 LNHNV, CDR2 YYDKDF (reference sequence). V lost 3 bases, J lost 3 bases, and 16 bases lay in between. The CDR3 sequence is CATSSIVHEKTDTQYF. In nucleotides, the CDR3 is TGTGCCACCAGCAGTATCGTTCACGAGAAAACAGATACGCAGTATTTT.

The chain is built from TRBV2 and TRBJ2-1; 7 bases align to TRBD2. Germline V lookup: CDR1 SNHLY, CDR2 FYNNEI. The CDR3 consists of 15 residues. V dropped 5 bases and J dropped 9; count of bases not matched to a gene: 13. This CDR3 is CASSRTGGGIGEQFF. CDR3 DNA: TGTGCCAGCAGTCGTACGGGAGGAGGAATCGGTGAGCAGTTCTTC.

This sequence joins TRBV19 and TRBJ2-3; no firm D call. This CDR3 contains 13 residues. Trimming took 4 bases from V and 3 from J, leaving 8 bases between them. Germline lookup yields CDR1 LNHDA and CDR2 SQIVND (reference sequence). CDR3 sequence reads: CASSTTRTDTQYF. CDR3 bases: TGTGCCAGTAGTACCACCAGGACAGATACGCAGTATTTT.

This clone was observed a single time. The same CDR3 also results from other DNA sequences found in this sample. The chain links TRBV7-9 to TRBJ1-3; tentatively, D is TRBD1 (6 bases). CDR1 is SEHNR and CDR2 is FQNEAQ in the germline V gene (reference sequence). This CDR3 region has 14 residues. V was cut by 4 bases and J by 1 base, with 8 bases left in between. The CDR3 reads CASSSRGSGNTIYF. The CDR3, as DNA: TGTGCCAGCAGCTCGAGGGGGTCTGGAAACACCATATATTTT.

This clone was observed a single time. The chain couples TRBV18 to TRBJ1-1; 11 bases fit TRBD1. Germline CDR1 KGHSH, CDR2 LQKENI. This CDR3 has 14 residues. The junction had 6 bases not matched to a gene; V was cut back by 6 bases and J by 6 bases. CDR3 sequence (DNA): TGTGCCAGCTCGGACAGGGGGCGTCGGGCTGAAGCTTTCTTT. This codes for CASSDRGRRAEAFF. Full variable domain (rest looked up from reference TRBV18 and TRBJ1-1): NAGVMQNPRHLVRRRGQEARLRCSPMKGHSHVYWYRQLPEEGLKFMVYLQKENIIDESGMPKERFSAEFPKEGPSILRIQQVVRGDSAAYFCASSDRGRRAEAFFGQGTRLTVV.

CDR3 nucleotide sequence: TGTGCCAGCAGTTTTAGCGGGGGCAATCAGCCCCAGCATTTT. This gives the protein CASSFSGGNQPQHF. The chain joins TRBV27 to TRBJ1-5; D not certain. This CDR3 spans 14 amino acids. The germline V gene encodes CDR1 MNHEY and CDR2 SMNVEV (reference sequence). V was pared by 3 bases and J by 2 bases, with 8 bases between.

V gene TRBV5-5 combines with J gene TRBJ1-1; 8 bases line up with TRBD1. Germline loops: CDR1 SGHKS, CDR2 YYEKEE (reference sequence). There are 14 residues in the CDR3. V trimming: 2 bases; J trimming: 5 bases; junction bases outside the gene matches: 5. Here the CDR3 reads CASSLTGGKTEAFF. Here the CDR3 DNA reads TGTGCCAGCAGCTTAACAGGGGGGAAAACTGAAGCTTTCTTT.

The CDR3 protein is CASSLLPGAAGELFF. The CDR3 DNA sequence: TGTGCCAGCAGTCTGCTGCCGGGAGCGGCGGGGGAGCTGTTTTTT. The V and J genes are TRBV6-2 or TRBV6-3 and TRBJ2-2, with D possibly being TRBD2 (6 bases). Deletions cut 5 bases from V and 8 bases from J, with 18 bases between. CDR1 MNHEY and CDR2 SVGEGT come from the germline V gene. This CDR3 comprises 15 residues.

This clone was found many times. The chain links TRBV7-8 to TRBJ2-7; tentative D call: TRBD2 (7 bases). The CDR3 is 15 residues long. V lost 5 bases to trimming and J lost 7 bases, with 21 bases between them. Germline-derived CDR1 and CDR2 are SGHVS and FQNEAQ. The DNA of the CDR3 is TGTGCCAGCAGCCGAGGGGCGGGGGCCAAAGGGGAGCAGTACTTC. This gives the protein CASSRGAGAKGEQYF.

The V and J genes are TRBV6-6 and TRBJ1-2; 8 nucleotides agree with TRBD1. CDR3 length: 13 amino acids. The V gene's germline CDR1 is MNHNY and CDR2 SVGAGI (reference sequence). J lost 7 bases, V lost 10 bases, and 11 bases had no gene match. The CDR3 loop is CATKRQGNGGYTF. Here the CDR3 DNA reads TGTGCCACCAAGAGACAGGGGAATGGTGGCTACACCTTC.

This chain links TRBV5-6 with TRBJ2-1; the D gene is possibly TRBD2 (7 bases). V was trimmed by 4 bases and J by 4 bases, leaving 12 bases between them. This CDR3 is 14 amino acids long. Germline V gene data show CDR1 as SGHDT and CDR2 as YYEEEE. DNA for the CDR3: TGTGCCAGCAGCCTCCGGGGGGCGTACAATGAGCAGTTCTTC. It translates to CASSLRGAYNEQFF.

The CDR3 spells CASSPRLGEGTGELFF. CDR3 coding DNA: TGTGCCAGCTCACCCCGCCTGGGGGAGGGCACCGGGGAGCTGTTTTTT. This chain connects TRBV18 to TRBJ2-2; 7 positions agree with TRBD2. Looked up from germline, CDR1 is KGHSH and CDR2 is LQKENI. The CDR3 length is 16 residues. The V segment lost 3 bases and the J segment 4 bases; nucleotides outside the gene matches: 8.

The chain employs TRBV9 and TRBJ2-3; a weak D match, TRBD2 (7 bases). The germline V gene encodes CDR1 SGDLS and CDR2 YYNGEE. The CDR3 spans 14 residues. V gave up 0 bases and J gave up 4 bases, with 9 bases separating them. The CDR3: CASSVEGGSDTQYF. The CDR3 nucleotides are TGTGCCAGCAGCGTAGAGGGGGGGTCAGATACGCAGTATTTT.

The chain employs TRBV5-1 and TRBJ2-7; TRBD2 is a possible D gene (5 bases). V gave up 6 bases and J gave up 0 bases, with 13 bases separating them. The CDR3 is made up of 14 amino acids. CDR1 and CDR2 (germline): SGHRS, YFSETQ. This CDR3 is CASKVAPSSYEQYF. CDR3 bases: TGCGCCAGCAAGGTAGCGCCAAGCTCCTACGAGCAGTACTTC.

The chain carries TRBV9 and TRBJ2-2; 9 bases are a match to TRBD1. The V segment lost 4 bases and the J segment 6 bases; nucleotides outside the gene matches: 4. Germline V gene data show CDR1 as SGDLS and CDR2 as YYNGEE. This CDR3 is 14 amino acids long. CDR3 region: CASSKRQGAGELFF. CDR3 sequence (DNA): TGTGCCAGCAGCAAGAGACAGGGGGCCGGGGAGCTGTTTTTT.

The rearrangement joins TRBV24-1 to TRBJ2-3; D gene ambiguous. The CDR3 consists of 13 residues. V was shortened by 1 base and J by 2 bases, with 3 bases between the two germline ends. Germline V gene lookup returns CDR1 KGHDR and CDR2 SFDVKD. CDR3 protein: CATSDLYTDTQYF. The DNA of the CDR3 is TGTGCCACCAGTGATTTATACACAGATACGCAGTATTTT.

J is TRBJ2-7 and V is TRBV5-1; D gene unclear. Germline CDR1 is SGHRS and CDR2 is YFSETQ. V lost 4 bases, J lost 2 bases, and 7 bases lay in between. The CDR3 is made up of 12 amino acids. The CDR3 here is CASSVTTYEQYF. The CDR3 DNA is TGCGCCAGCAGCGTGACAACCTACGAGCAGTACTTC.

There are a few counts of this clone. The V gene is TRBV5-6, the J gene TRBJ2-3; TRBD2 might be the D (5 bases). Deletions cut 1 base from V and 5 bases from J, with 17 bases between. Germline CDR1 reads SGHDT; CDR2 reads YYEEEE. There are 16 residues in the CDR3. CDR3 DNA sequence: TGTGCCAGCAGCTTGTGGCGGGCCCCGGGTGGAGATACGCAGTATTTT. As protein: CASSLWRAPGGDTQYF.

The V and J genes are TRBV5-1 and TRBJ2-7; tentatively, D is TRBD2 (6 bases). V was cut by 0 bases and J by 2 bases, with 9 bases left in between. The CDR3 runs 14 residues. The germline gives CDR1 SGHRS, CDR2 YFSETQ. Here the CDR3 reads CASSLGWGAYEQYF. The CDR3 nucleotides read TGCGCCAGCAGCTTGGGGTGGGGGGCCTACGAGCAGTACTTC.